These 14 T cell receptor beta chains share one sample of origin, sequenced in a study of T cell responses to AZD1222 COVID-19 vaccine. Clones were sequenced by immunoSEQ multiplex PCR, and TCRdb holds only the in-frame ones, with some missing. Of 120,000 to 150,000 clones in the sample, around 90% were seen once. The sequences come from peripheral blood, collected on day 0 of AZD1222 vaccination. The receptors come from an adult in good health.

The CDR3 DNA follows: TGCGCCAGCAGCCAAGATTGGACAGGGGATGCGTCCTCCTATAATTCACCCCTCCACTTT. Its protein product is CASSQDWTGDASSYNSPLHF. This chain links TRBV4-3 with TRBJ1-6, with 9 nucleotides matching TRBD1. Looked up from germline, CDR1 is LGHNA and CDR2 is YSLEER. The V gene end was trimmed by 0 bases and the J gene end by 0 bases; junction bases not matched to a gene: 9. This CDR3 region has 20 residues.

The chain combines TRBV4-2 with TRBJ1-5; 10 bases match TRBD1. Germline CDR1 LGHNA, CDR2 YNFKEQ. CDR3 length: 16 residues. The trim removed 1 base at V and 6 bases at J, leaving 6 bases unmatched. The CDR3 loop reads CASSQGGQGDGQPQHF. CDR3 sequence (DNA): TGTGCCAGCAGCCAAGGTGGACAGGGGGACGGTCAGCCCCAGCATTTT.

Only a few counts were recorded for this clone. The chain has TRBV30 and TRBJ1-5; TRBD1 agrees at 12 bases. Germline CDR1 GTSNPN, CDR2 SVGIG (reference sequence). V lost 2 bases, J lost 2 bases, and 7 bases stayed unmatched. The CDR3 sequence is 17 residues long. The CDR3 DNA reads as TGTGCCTGGAGTTTCGGGACAGGGGGCGCTGGCAATCAGCCCCAGCATTTT. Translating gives CAWSFGTGGAGNQPQHF.

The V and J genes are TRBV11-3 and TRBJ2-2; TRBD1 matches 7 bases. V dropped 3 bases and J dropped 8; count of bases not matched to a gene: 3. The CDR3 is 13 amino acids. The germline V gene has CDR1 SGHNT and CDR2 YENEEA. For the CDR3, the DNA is TGTGCCAGCAGCTTTGTACAGGGGGGGGAGCTGTTTTTT. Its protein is CASSFVQGGELFF.

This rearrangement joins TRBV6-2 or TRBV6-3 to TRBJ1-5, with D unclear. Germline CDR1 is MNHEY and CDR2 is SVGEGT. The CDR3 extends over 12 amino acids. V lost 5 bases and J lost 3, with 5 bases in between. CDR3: CASSPINQPQHF. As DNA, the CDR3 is TGTGCCAGCAGTCCCATCAATCAGCCCCAGCATTTT.

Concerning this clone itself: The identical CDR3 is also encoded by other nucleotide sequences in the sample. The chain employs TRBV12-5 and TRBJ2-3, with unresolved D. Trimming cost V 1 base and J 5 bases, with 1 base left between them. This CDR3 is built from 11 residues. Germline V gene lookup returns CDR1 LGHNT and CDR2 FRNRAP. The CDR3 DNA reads TGTGCTAGTGGTTTGGGAGATACGCAGTATTTT. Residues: CASGLGDTQYF. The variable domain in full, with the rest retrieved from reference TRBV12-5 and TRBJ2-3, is DARVTQTPRHKVTEMGQEVTMRCQPILGHNTVFWYRQTMMQGLELLAYFRNRAPLDDSGMPKDRFSAEMPDATLATLKIQPSEPRDSAVYFCASGLGDTQYFGPGTRLTVL.

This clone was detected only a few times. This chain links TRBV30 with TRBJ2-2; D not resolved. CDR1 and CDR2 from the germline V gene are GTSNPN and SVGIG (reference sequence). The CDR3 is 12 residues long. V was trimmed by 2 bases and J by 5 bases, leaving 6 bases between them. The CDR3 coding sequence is TGTGCCTGGAGTTTTTCAACCGGGGAGCTGTTTTTT. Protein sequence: CAWSFSTGELFF. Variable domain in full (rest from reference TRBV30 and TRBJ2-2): SQTIHQWPATLVQPVGSPLSLECTVEGTSNPNLYWYRQAAGRGLQLLFYSVGIGQISSEVPQNLSASRPQDRQFILSSKKLLLSDSGFYLCAWSFSTGELFFGEGSRLTVL.

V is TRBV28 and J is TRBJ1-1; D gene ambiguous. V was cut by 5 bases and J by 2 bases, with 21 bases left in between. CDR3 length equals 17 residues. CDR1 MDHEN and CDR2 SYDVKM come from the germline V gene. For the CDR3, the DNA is TGTGCCAGCAGTACCCCGGTCGGTGAGAGGACTAACACTGAAGCTTTCTTT. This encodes CASSTPVGERTNTEAFF.

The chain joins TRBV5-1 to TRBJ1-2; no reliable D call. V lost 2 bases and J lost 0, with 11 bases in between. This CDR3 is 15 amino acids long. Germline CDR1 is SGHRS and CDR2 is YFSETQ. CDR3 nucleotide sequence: TGCGCCAGCAGCTTAGGCAGCCAAGCTAACTATGGCTACACCTTC. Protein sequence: CASSLGSQANYGYTF.

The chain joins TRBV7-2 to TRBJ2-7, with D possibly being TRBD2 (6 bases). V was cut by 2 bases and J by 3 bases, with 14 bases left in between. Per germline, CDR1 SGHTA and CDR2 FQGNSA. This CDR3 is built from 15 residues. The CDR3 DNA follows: TGTGCCAGCAGCTTAACAGGCCTGGGAGGCTACGAGCAGTACTTC. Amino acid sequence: CASSLTGLGGYEQYF.

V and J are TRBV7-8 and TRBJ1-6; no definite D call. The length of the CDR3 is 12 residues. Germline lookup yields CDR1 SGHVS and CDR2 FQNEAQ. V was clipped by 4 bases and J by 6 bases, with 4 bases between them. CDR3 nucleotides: TGTGCCAGCAGCTCAATTAATTCACCCCTCCACTTT. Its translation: CASSSINSPLHF.

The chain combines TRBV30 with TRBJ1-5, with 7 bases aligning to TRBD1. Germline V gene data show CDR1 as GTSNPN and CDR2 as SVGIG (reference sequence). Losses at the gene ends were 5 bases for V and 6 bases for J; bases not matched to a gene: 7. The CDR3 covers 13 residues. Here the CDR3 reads CAWGEGAGQPQHF. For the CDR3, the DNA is TGTGCCTGGGGGGAGGGGGCTGGTCAGCCCCAGCATTTT.

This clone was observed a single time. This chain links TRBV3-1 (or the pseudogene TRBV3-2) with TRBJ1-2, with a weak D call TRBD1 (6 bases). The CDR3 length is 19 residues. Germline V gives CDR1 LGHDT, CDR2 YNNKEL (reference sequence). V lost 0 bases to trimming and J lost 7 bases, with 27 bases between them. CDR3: CASSQETNLNRAQGSGYTF. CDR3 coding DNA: TGTGCCAGCAGCCAAGAAACGAACCTAAACAGGGCCCAGGGAAGTGGCTACACCTTC.

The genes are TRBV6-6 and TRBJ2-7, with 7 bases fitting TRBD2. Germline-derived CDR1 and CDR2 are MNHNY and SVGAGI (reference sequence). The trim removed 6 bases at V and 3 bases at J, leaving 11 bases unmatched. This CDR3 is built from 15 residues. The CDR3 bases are TGTGCCAGCAGCCCCTGGGGAGTAGCGGGCTACGAGCAGTACTTC. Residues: CASSPWGVAGYEQYF.